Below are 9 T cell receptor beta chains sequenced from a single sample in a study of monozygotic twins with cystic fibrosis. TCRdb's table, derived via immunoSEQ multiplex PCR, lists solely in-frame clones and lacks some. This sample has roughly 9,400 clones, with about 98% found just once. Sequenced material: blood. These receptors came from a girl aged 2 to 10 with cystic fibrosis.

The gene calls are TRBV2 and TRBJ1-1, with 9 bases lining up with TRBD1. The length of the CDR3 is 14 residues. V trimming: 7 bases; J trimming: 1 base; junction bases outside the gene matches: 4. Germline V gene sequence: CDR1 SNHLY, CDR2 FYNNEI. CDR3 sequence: CASIQGATNTEAFF. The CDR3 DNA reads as TGTGCCAGCATACAGGGGGCCACGAACACTGAAGCTTTCTTT. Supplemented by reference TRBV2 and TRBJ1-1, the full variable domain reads EPEVTQTPSHQVTQMGQEVILRCVPISNHLYFYWYRQILGQKVEFLVSFYNNEISEKSEIFDDQFSVERPDGSNFTLKIRSTKLEDSAMYFCASIQGATNTEAFFGQGTRLTVV.

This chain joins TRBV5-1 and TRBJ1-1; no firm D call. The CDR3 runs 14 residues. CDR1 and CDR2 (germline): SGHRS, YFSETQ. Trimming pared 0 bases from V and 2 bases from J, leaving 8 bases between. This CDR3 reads CASSLDHRNTEAFF. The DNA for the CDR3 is TGCGCCAGCAGCTTGGACCACCGAAACACTGAAGCTTTCTTT.

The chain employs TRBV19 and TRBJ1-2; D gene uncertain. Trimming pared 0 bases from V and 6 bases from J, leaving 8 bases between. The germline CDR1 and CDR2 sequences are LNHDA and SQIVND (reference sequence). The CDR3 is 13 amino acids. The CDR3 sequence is CASSIDLLDGYTF. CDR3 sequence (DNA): TGTGCCAGTAGTATAGACCTCCTTGATGGCTACACCTTC.

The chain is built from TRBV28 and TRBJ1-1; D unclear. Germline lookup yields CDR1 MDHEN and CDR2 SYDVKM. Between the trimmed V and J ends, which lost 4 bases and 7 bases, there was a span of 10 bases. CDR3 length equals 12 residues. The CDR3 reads CASSYPGREAFF. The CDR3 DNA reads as TGTGCCAGCAGTTACCCGGGCCGTGAAGCTTTCTTT.

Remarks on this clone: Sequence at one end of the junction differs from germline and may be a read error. In DNA form, the CDR3 reads TGTGCCAGCTCAGCACCACTAGGACAGGGGGTGACAGATACGCAGTATTTT. Its translation is CASSAPLGQGVTDTQYF. The chain is built from TRBV18 and TRBJ2-3, with TRBD1 matching over 10 bases. This CDR3 is 17 amino acids long. Germline values: CDR1 KGHSH, CDR2 LQKENI.

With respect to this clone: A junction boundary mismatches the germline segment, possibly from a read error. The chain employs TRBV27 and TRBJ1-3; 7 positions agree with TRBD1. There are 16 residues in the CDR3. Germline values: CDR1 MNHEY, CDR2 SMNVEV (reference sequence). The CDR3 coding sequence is TGTGCCAGCAGTTTATTTGGAGGGACAGTTGGAGACACCATATATTTT. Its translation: CASSLFGGTVGDTIYF.

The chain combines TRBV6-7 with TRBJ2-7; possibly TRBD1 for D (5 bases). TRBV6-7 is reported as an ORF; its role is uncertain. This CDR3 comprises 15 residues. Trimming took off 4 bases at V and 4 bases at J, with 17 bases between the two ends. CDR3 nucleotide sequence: TGTGCCAGCAGTTTAGAGGCAGGGCAACGTTACGAGCAGTACTTC. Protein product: CASSLEAGQRYEQYF.

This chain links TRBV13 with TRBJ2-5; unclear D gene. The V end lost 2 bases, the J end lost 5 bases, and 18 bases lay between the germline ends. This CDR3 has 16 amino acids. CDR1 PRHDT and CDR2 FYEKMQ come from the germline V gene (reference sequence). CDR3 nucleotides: TGTGCCAGCAGCTTATTAGCACTGGACGCTCTTGAGACCCAGTACTTC. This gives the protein CASSLLALDALETQYF.

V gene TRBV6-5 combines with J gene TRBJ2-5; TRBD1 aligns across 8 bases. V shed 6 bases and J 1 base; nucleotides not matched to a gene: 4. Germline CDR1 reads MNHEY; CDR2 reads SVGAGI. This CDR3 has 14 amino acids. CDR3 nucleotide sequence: TGTGCCAGCAGCATTACAGGGGGCCAAGAGACCCAGTACTTC. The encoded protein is CASSITGGQETQYF.